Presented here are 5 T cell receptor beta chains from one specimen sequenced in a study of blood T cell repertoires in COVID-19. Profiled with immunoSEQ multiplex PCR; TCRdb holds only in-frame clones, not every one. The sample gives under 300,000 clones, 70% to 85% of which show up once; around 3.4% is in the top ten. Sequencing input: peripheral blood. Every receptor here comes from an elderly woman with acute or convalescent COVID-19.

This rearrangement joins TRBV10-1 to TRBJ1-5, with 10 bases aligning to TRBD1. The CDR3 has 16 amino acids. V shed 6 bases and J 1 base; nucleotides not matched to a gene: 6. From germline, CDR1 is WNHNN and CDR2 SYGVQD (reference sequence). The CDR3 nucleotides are TGCGCCAGCAGCGTGGGACAGGGGTTGAGCAATCAGCCCCAGCATTTT. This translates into CASSVGQGLSNQPQHF.

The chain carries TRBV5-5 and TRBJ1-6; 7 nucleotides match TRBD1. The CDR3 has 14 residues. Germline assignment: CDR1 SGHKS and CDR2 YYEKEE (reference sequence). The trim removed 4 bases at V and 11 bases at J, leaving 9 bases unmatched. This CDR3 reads CASSPTTGATPLHF. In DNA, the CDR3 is TGTGCCAGCAGCCCCACAACAGGGGCTACACCCCTCCACTTT.

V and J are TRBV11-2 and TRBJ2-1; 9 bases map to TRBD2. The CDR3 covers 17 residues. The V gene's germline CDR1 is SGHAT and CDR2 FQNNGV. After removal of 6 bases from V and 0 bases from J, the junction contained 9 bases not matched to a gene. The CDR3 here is CASRRISGGNSYNEQFF. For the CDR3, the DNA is TGTGCCAGCAGGAGAATTAGCGGGGGTAACTCCTACAATGAGCAGTTCTTC. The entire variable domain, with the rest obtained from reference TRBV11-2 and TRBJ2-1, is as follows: EAGVAQSPRYKIIEKRQSVAFWCNPISGHATLYWYQQILGQGPKLLIQFQNNGVVDDSQLPKDRFSAERLKGVDSTLKIQPAKLEDSAVYLCASRRISGGNSYNEQFFGPGTRLTVL.

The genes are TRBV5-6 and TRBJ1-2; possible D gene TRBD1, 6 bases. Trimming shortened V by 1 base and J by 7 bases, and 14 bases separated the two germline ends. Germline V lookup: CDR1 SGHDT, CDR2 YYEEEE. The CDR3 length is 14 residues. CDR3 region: CASSLSMGALGYTF. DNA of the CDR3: TGTGCCAGCAGCTTGTCGATGGGGGCTCTTGGCTACACCTTC.

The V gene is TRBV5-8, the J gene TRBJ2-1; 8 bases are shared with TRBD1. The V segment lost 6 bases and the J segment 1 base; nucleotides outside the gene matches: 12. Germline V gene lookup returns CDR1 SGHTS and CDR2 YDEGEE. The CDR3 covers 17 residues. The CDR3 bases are TGTGCCAGCAATAACCGGGGGACAGGATTTTCCTACAATGAGCAGTTCTTC. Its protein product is CASNNRGTGFSYNEQFF.